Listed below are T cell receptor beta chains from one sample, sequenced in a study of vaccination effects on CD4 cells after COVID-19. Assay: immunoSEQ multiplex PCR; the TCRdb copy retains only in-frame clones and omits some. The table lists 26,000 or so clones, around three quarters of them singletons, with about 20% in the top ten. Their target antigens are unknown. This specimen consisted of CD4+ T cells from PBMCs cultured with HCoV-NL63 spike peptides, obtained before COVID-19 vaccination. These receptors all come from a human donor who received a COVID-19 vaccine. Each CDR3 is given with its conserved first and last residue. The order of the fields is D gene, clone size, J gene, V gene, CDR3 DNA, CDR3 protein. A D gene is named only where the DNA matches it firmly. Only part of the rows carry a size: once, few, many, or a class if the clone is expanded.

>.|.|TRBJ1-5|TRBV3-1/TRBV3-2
TGTGCCAGCAGCCACCCTGGGAATCAGCCCCAGCATTTT
CASSHPGNQPQHF
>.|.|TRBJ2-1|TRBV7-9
TGTGCCAGCAGCTGGCCGGGGCAAGAGCAGTTCTTC
CASSWPGQEQFF
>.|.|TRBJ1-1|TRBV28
TGTGCCAGCAGTTTGGCCGGCACTGAAGCTTTCTTT
CASSLAGTEAFF
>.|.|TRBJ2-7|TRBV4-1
TGCGCCAGCAGCCAAGGAACGGGAGAGCAGTACTTC
CASSQGTGEQYF
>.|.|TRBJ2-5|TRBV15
TGTGCCACCAGCAGAGATGAAAGGTCCGGCCAAGAGACCCAGTACTTC
CATSRDERSGQETQYF
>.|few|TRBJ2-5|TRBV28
TGTGCCAGCAGTTTGGGGCAGGAGCCGACCCAGTACTTC
CASSLGQEPTQYF
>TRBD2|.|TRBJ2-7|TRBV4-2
TGTGCCAGCAGCCAAGAGGCTAGCGGGAGCTCCTACGAGCAGTACTTC
CASSQEASGSSYEQYF
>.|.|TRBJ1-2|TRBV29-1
TGCAGCGTTGCCACAGGGAATGGCTACACCTTC
CSVATGNGYTF
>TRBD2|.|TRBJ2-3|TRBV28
TGTGCCAGCAGTTTCCAAGGACTAGCGGGAGGGCCCACAGATACGCAGTATTTT
CASSFQGLAGGPTDTQYF
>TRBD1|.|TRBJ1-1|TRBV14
TGTGCCAGCAGCCAGCTAGACAGGGGGACTGAAGCTTTCTTT
CASSQLDRGTEAFF
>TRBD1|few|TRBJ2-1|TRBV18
TGTGCCAGCTCACCTCCACGGGGCAGGGGGCTTAGCAATGAGCAGTTCTTC
CASSPPRGRGLSNEQFF
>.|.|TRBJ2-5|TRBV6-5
TGTGCCAGCAGTTATGCGAGGGTCCAGTACTTC
CASSYARVQYF
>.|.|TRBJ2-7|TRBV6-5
TGTGCCAGCAGTATGGGACCGCCGAGCTCCTACGAGCAGTACTTC
CASSMGPPSSYEQYF
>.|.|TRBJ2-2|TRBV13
TGTGCCAGCAGCTTAGTGGGGGATACCGGGGAGCTGTTTTTT
CASSLVGDTGELFF
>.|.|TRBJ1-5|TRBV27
TGTGCCAGCAGTTTCAGGCCGGGACAGCCCCAGCATTTT
CASSFRPGQPQHF
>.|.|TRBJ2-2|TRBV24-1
TGTGCCACCAGTGATAGTCTAGGAAACACCGGGGAGCTGTTTTTT
CATSDSLGNTGELFF
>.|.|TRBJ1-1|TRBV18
TGTGCCAGCTCACGGGATGAGAACACTGAAGCTTTCTTT
CASSRDENTEAFF
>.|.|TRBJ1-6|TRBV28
TGTGCCAGCAGCTCGAATAATTCACCCCTCCACTTT
CASSSNNSPLHF
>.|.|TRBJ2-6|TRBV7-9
TGTGCCAGCAGCCTACGCTGGGTTGGGTCCGTCACTGGGGCCAACGTCCTGACTTTC
CASSLRWVGSVTGANVLTF
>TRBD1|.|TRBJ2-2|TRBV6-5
TGTGCCACTGACAGGGGGAACACCGGGGAGCTGTTTTTT
CATDRGNTGELFF
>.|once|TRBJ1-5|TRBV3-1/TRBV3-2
TGTGCCAGCAGCCAAGGTGTTAGGACGGCTAGCAATCAGCCCCAGCATTTT
CASSQGVRTASNQPQHF
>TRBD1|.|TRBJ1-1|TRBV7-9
TGTGCCAGCAGCTTAGTACAGGGGCACACTGAAGCTTTCTTT
CASSLVQGHTEAFF
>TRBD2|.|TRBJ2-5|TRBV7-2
TGTGCCAGCAGCCGGGGACTAGCGGGGGAGGGGCACCGCGAGACCCAGTACTTC
CASSRGLAGEGHRETQYF
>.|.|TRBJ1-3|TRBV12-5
TGTGCTAGTGGTTTGAACGGGCCGAGCTCTGGAAACACCATATATTTT
CASGLNGPSSGNTIYF
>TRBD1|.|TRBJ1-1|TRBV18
TGTGCCAGCTCACCGGGACAGGACACTGAAGCTTTCTTT
CASSPGQDTEAFF
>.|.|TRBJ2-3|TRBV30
TGTGCCTGGAGCCCGCTCACAGATACGCAGTATTTT
CAWSPLTDTQYF